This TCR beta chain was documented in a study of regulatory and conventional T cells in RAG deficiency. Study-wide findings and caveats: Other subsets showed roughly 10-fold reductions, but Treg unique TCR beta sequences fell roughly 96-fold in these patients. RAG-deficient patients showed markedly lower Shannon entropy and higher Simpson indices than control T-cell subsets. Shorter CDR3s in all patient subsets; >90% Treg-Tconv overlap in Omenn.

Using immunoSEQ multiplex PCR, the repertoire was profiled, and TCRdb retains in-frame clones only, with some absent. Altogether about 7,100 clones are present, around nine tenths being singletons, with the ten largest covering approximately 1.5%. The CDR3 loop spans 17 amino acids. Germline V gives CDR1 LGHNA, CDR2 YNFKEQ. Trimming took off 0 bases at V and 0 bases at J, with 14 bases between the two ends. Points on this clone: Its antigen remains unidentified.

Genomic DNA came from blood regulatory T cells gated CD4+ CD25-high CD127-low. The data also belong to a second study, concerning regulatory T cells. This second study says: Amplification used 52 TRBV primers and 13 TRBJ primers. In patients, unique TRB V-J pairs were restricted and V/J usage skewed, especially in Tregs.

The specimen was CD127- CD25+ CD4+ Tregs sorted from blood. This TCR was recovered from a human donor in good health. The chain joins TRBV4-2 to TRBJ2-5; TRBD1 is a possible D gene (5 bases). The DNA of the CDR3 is TGTGCCAGCAGCCAAGATATACAGGATCTTTACCAAGAGACCCAGTACTTC. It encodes CASSQDIQDLYQETQYF.